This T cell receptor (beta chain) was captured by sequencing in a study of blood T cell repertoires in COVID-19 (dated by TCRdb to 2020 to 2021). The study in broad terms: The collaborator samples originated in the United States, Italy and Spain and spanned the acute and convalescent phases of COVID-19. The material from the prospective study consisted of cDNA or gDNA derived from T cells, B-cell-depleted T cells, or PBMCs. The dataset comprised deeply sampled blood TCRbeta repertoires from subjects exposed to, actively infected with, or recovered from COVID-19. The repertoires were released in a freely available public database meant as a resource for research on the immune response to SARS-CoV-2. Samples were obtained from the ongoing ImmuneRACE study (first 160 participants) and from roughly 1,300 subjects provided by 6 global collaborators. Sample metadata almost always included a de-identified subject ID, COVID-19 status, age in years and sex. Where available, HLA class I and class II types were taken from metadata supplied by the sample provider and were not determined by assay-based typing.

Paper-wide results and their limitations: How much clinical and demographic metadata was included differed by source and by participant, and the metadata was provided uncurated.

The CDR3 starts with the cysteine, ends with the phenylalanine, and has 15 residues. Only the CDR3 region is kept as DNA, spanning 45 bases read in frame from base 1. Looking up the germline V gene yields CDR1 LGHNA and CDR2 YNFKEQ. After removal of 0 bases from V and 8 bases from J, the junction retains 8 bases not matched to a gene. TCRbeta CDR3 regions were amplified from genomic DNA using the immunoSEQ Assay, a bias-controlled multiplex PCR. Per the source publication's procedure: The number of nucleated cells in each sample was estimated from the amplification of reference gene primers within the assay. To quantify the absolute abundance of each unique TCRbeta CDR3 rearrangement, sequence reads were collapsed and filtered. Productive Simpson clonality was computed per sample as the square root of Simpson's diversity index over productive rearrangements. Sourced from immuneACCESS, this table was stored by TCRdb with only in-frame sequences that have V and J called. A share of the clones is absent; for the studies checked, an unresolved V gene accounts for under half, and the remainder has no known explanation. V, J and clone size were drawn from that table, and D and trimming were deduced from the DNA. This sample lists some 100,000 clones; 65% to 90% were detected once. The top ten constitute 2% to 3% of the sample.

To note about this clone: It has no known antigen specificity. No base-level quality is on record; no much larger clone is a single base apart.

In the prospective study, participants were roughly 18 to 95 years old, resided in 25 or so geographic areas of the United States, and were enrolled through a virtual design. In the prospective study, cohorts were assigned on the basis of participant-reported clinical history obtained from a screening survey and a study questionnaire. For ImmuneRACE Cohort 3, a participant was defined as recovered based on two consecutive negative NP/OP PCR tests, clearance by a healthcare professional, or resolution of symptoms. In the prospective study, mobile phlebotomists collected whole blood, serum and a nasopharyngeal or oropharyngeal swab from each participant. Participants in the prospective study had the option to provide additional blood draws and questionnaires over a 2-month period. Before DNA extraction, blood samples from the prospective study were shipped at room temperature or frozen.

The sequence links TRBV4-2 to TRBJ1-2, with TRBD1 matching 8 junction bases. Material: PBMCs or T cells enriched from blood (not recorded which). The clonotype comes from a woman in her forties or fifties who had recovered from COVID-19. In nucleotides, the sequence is TGTGCCAGCAGCCAAGATACGACAGGGGCTGGCGGCTACACCTTC. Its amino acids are CASSQDTTGAGGYTF.